These 25 T cell receptor beta chains came from one sample sequenced in a study of regulatory T cells in long-lasting Graves disease. Time point specified: newly diagnosed GD, antithyroid drugs for less than 3 months. The authors made the TCR library using RNA they extracted from PBMCs. In building TCR beta libraries, iRepertoire HTBI primers were used together with Arm-PCR of CDR3 regions. TCRdb processed the multiplex PCR reads anew with MiXCR; each CDR3 protein has one entry. The profile shows under 300,000 distinct CDR3 sequences, around 19% of them singletons. The input for sequencing was peripheral blood mononuclear cells (PBMCs), taken at new diagnosis, from a patient treated with antithyroid drugs. These TCRs come from a female donor with Graves disease.

As to this clonotype: One base away lies a much larger clone, so this may be a sequencing read error. This sequence joins TRBV6-1 and TRBJ1-2; 7 positions agree with TRBD1. Germline V gene sequence: CDR1 MNHNS, CDR2 SASEGT. V lost 6 bases and J lost 7; bases outside the gene matches: 11. The CDR3 has 14 amino acids. Written as DNA, the CDR3 is TGTGCCAGCAGACCTAGTAGGGGGCCGGTTGGCTACACCTTC. Its protein product is CASRPSRGPVGYTF.

This clonotype came up a few times. This chain connects TRBV6-1 to TRBJ2-1, with 9 bases that match TRBD2. The CDR3 length is 18 residues. V was clipped by 2 bases and J by 9 bases; unmatched bases: 17. Looked up from germline, CDR1 is MNHNS and CDR2 is SASEGT. The CDR3 here is CASSEFLGGLATTIEQFF. Here the CDR3 DNA reads TGTGCCAGCAGTGAATTTTTGGGGGGACTAGCTACAACAATTGAGCAGTTCTTC.

This clonotype has more than one count but fewer than ten. The rearrangement joins TRBV6-2 or TRBV6-3 to TRBJ1-6, with D possibly matching TRBD1 (5 bases). The V gene's germline CDR1 is MNHEY and CDR2 SVGEGT. The CDR3 consists of 14 residues. Trimming stripped 5 bases from V and 10 bases from J, with 15 bases between. CDR3 protein: CASSEYGTGSPLHF. DNA of the CDR3: TGTGCCAGCAGTGAATACGGGACTGGATCACCCCTCCACTTT.

This chain connects TRBV5-4 to TRBJ1-2, with TRBD1 matching 8 bases. This CDR3 has 14 amino acids. Trimming at V came to 3 bases and at J to 6 bases, leaving 7 bases not matched to a gene. Per germline, CDR1 SGHNT and CDR2 YYREEE (reference sequence). CDR3: CASSSTTGEDGYTF. In nucleotides, the CDR3 is TGTGCCAGCAGCTCGACGACAGGGGAGGATGGCTACACCTTC.

This clonotype was picked up many times. V usage is TRBV29-1 and J usage is TRBJ1-1, with 9 bases matching TRBD1. CDR3 length: 13 amino acids. In germline, CDR1 is SQVTM, CDR2 ANQGSEA. Trimming removed 4 bases from V and 3 bases from J; junction bases left unmatched: 3. Written as DNA, the CDR3 is TGCAGCGTTGGGGACAGGGAAGACACTGAAGCTTTCTTT. Translation: CSVGDREDTEAFF.

In regard to this clonotype: Possible read error: a much larger clone is one base away. The missing conserved phenylalanine or tryptophan at the end of this CDR3 makes a read error likely. V usage is TRBV19 and J usage is TRBJ2-5; D is undetermined. The CDR3 contains 13 residues. Germline lookup yields CDR1 LNHDA and CDR2 SQIVND (reference sequence). V lost 3 bases to trimming and J lost 3 bases, with 8 bases between them. Here the CDR3 DNA reads TGTGCCAGTAGTATTGGCAACGAAGAGACCCAGTACCTC. It is translated as CASSIGNEETQYL.

This clonotype was counted at least ten times. V is TRBV2 and J is TRBJ1-5; D perhaps matches TRBD1 (5 bases). Trimming shortened V by 4 bases and J by 1 base, and 5 bases separated the two germline ends. The CDR3 has 13 amino acids. Germline V gene lookup returns CDR1 SNHLY and CDR2 FYNNEI. CDR3 sequence reads: CASSGDSNQPQHF. CDR3 nucleotides: TGTGCCAGCAGTGGGGACAGCAATCAGCCCCAGCATTTT.

This clonotype was detected many times. The chain combines TRBV7-9 with TRBJ1-4; D is undetermined. The CDR3 consists of 13 residues. V lost 3 bases and J lost 7, with 9 bases in between. Per germline, CDR1 SEHNR and CDR2 FQNEAQ (reference sequence). The CDR3 region is CASSLITGEKLFF. CDR3 in DNA: TGTGCCAGCAGCTTGATAACGGGTGAAAAACTGTTTTTT.

This clonotype was counted ten times or more. This chain connects TRBV11-2 to TRBJ2-7; 12 bases line up with TRBD1. The J segment lost 7 bases and the V segment lost 4 bases, leaving 8 bases of the junction unmatched. Germline V CDR1 and CDR2: SGHAT, FQNNGV. CDR3 length: 15 amino acids. The CDR3 is CASSWTGQGAREQYF. The CDR3 DNA reads as TGTGCCAGCAGCTGGACGGGACAGGGGGCTCGGGAGCAGTACTTC.

This clonotype has a count of ten or more. J is TRBJ2-5 and V is TRBV12-5; D might be TRBD1 (6 bases). With 1 base removed from V and 14 bases from J, the gap between germline ends came to 14 bases. The CDR3 is 12 residues long. Germline CDR1 is LGHNT and CDR2 is FRNRAP. Here the CDR3 DNA reads TGTGCTAGTGGTTTGGACGACAGGCGCCAATACTTC. It translates to CASGLDDRRQYF.

In its sample, this clonotype was seen many times. V and J are TRBV20-1 and TRBJ2-2; D unclear. Germline V gives CDR1 DFQATT, CDR2 SNEGSKA (reference sequence). Trimming left V 5 bases short and J 2 bases short, with 6 bases between. The CDR3 totals 12 residues. CDR3 DNA: TGCAGTGCTGTAGGCAACACCGGGGAGCTGTTTTTT. Translation gives CSAVGNTGELFF.

This clonotype was seen many times. This rearrangement joins TRBV28 to TRBJ1-5; 9 bases map to TRBD1. After removal of 4 bases from V and 5 bases from J, the junction contained 6 bases not matched to a gene. This CDR3 has 15 residues. CDR1 and CDR2 from the germline V gene are MDHEN and SYDVKM. The CDR3 sequence: CASSYRDRDYQPQHF. The CDR3 coding sequence is TGTGCCAGCAGTTACCGGGACAGGGACTATCAGCCCCAGCATTTT.

This clonotype has ten or more counts. The chain combines TRBV6-2 or TRBV6-3 with TRBJ2-7, with D possibly matching TRBD2 (7 bases). The germline V gene encodes CDR1 MNHEY and CDR2 SVGEGT. Trimming cost V 2 bases and J 4 bases, with 18 bases left between them. This CDR3 comprises 16 residues. Written as DNA, the CDR3 is TGTGCCAGCAGTTACACACCGGTGGGGGGGGCTTACGAGCAGTACTTC. This encodes CASSYTPVGGAYEQYF.

This clonotype was detected many times. The chain joins TRBV12-3 or TRBV12-4 to TRBJ1-1; D possibly corresponds to TRBD1 (5 bases). Trimming shortened V by 7 bases and J by 5 bases, and 17 bases separated the two germline ends. The CDR3 extends over 14 amino acids. The CDR3 protein is CASTTSGGFTEAFF. In DNA form, the CDR3 reads TGTGCCAGCACCACATCGGGGGGTTTTACTGAAGCTTTCTTT.

Ten or more counts support this clonotype. The chain links TRBV28 to TRBJ1-2, with D unresolved. From germline, CDR1 is MDHEN and CDR2 SYDVKM. The CDR3 consists of 13 residues. Trimming pared 6 bases from V and 6 bases from J, leaving 14 bases between. The CDR3 loop is CASRFPGTDGYTF. In DNA form, the CDR3 reads TGTGCCAGCAGATTTCCCGGAACGGATGGCTACACCTTC.

This rearrangement joins TRBV7-6 to TRBJ2-7, with 10 nucleotides matching TRBD2. Trimming cost V 5 bases and J 6 bases; bases outside gene matches: 13. This CDR3 is built from 16 residues. Germline CDR1 is SGHVS and CDR2 is FNYEAQ. CDR3 sequence reads: CASSPQAGGPWGEQYF. The CDR3 DNA follows: TGTGCCAGCAGCCCACAAGCGGGAGGGCCCTGGGGCGAGCAGTACTTC.

Points on this clonotype: Given a much more abundant clone one base away, this may be a read error. The V call is TRBV12-3 or TRBV12-4, the J call TRBJ1-5; D is ambiguous. The CDR3 covers 13 residues. The CDR3 DNA follows: TGTGCCAACAGTTTGCGGATCAATCAGCCCCAGCATTTT. Its translation: CANSLRINQPQHF.

This clonotype appeared many times. The chain recombines TRBV19 with TRBJ2-2; D is perhaps TRBD1 (5 bases). Per the germline V gene, CDR1 is LNHDA and CDR2 is SQIVND (reference sequence). The germline V and J ends were trimmed by 5 bases and 1 base, with 8 bases remaining between them. The CDR3 contains 14 residues. CDR3 amino acids: CASSDQGNTGELFF. CDR3 nucleotides: TGTGCCAGTAGTGACCAGGGGAACACCGGGGAGCTGTTTTTT.

This clonotype was seen ten or more times. The chain has TRBV15 and TRBJ2-5, with 7 bases fitting TRBD2. The germline V gene has CDR1 LNHNV and CDR2 YYDKDF (reference sequence). The ends lost 7 bases at V and 4 bases at J; junction bases unmatched: 9. This CDR3 has 14 amino acids. This CDR3 is CATTSDGGSETQYF. DNA for the CDR3: TGTGCCACCACCAGCGACGGGGGGTCAGAGACCCAGTACTTC.

This clonotype came up many times. The V gene is TRBV10-3, the J gene TRBJ1-1, with D perhaps TRBD1 (5 bases). The V gene lost 6 bases and the J gene lost 6 bases, with 20 bases spanning the gap. Germline CDR1 reads ENHRY; CDR2 reads SYGVKD. This CDR3 has 15 amino acids. The CDR3 loop is CAIRERGGTVAEAFF. As DNA, the CDR3 is TGTGCCATCAGAGAGAGAGGAGGGACCGTAGCTGAAGCTTTCTTT.

This clonotype has a handful of counts. The junction and the germline gene differ at one end; a read error may be behind it. CDR3 protein: CASSLVALGGYTF. The CDR3 nucleotides are TGTGCCAGCAGCTTGGTTGCGTTGGGTGGCTACACCTTC. This rearrangement joins TRBV5-1 to TRBJ1-2; no definite D call. CDR1 is SGHRS and CDR2 is YFSETQ in the germline V gene. This CDR3 contains 13 residues.

This clonotype was picked up many times. This chain uses TRBV7-2 with TRBJ2-3; D gene unclear. Germline V CDR1 and CDR2: SGHTA, FQGNSA. This CDR3 has 12 residues. Trimming removed 5 bases from V and 5 bases from J, with 8 bases in between. The CDR3 here is CASSRAGDTQYF. The CDR3, as DNA: TGTGCCAGCAGCCGAGCAGGAGATACGCAGTATTTT.

This clonotype was detected ten times or more. The rearrangement uses TRBV24-1 and TRBJ2-1, with D hard to call. Germline CDR1 reads KGHDR; CDR2 reads SFDVKD. V was pared by 1 base and J by 2 bases, with 8 bases between. The CDR3 covers 15 residues. CDR3 DNA: TGTGCCACCAGTGATTTCGGCGGAACCTACAATGAGCAGTTCTTC. Its protein product is CATSDFGGTYNEQFF.

This clonotype was observed many times. This rearrangement joins TRBV27 to TRBJ2-2; the D gene is possibly TRBD2 (6 bases). Germline V CDR1 and CDR2: MNHEY, SMNVEV (reference sequence). The CDR3 has 15 residues. Trimming removed 5 bases from V and 5 bases from J, with 15 bases in between. The DNA for the CDR3 is TGTGCCAGCAGTGGTTTGGGGGGTACGACCGGGGAGCTGTTTTTT. It encodes CASSGLGGTTGELFF.

This clonotype was recorded many times. The chain uses TRBV5-5 and TRBJ2-7; D remains unclear. This CDR3 is built from 12 residues. Looked up from germline, CDR1 is SGHKS and CDR2 is YYEKEE (reference sequence). V was trimmed by 1 base and J by 3 bases, leaving 5 bases between them. The CDR3 DNA is TGTGCCAGCAGCTTGAGTGACTACGAGCAGTACTTC. Translated: CASSLSDYEQYF.